A single sample is the source of the 14 T cell receptor beta chains below, sequenced in a study of cytomegalovirus exposure and HLA in healthy donors. The PCR employed 60 Vbeta primers together with 13 Jbeta primers. Profiled with immunoSEQ multiplex PCR; TCRdb holds only in-frame clones, not every one. The table records under 200,000 clones, around 76% of them present only once. Specimen: PBMCs. These receptor sequences come from a man aged 55-75 years in good health and CMV-seronegative.

This clone was picked up a small number of times. The chain joins TRBV4-3 to TRBJ1-2, with D tentatively TRBD1 (6 bases). This CDR3 spans 14 amino acids. The V and J ends lost 3 bases and 2 bases respectively, with 10 bases between them. Germline V gene sequence: CDR1 LGHNA, CDR2 YSLEER. CDR3 coding DNA: TGCGCCAGCAGCCAGTTAACAGGGAACTATGGCTACACCTTC. Translation: CASSQLTGNYGYTF.

There are a few counts of this clone. The chain links TRBV5-4 to TRBJ2-5; 13 nucleotides match TRBD2. V shed 4 bases, J shed 5 bases, and the junction held 8 bases outside the gene matches. The germline CDR1 and CDR2 sequences are SGHNT and YYREEE (reference sequence). The CDR3 contains 16 residues. As DNA, the CDR3 is TGTGCCAGCAGCCCCGGACTAGCGGGGGCGGGGGAGACCCAGTACTTC. Residues: CASSPGLAGAGETQYF.

Only one count was recorded for this clone. V and J are TRBV12-5 and TRBJ2-7, with 7 positions matching TRBD2. With 6 bases clipped from V and 1 base from J, the junction kept 3 bases outside the gene matches. The CDR3 has 13 residues. Germline V gives CDR1 LGHNT, CDR2 FRNRAP. The CDR3 spells CASGTSSSYEQYF. Here the CDR3 DNA reads TGTGCTAGTGGGACTAGCTCATCCTACGAGCAGTACTTC.

This rearrangement joins TRBV10-3 to TRBJ1-5, with 8 bases fitting TRBD1. Germline V gene sequence: CDR1 ENHRY, CDR2 SYGVKD. The V segment lost 3 bases and the J segment 6 bases; nucleotides outside the gene matches: 7. The CDR3 runs to 15 residues. The CDR3 is CAISDSDRGGQPQHF. CDR3 in DNA: TGTGCCATCAGTGATAGTGACAGGGGAGGTCAGCCCCAGCATTTT.

V usage is TRBV7-8 and J usage is TRBJ2-7; 8 bases agree with TRBD1. Per germline, CDR1 SGHVS and CDR2 FQNEAQ. The CDR3 runs to 15 residues. Trimming cost V 5 bases and J 4 bases; bases outside gene matches: 10. The CDR3 region is CASSRTRDRPYEQYF. The CDR3 nucleotides are TGTGCCAGCAGCAGGACTCGGGACAGGCCTTACGAGCAGTACTTC.

This chain uses TRBV5-1 with TRBJ2-2; 7 bases are shared with TRBD2. This CDR3 contains 15 residues. The J segment lost 5 bases and the V segment lost 5 bases, leaving 9 bases of the junction unmatched. Germline V CDR1 and CDR2: SGHRS, YFSETQ. For the CDR3, the DNA is TGCGCCAGCAGGTGGGCCGCCGGGGGGACCGGGGAGCTGTTTTTT. Translating it yields CASRWAAGGTGELFF.

This clone was counted once. V and J are TRBV11-3 and TRBJ2-2; 8 bases line up with TRBD2. V gave up 5 bases and J gave up 8 bases; unmatched junction bases: 4. Looked up from germline, CDR1 is SGHNT and CDR2 is YENEEA. The CDR3 consists of 13 residues. The CDR3 loop is CASSPAGVGELFF. DNA for the CDR3: TGTGCCAGCAGCCCAGCGGGAGTTGGGGAGCTGTTTTTT.

J is TRBJ1-3 and V is TRBV29-1; D remains unclear. V was clipped by 7 bases and J by 2 bases, with 9 bases between them. CDR1 is SQVTM, CDR2 ANQGSEA, per germline. The CDR3 has 12 residues. CDR3 DNA: TGCAGCGCCGGGGAACCTGGAAACACCATATATTTT. Translated: CSAGEPGNTIYF. Complete variable domain (other parts from reference TRBV29-1 and TRBJ1-3): SAVISQKPSRDICQRGTSLTIQCQVDSQVTMMFWYRQQPGQSLTLIATANQGSEATYESGFVIDKFPISRPNLTFSTLTVSNMSPEDSSIYLCSAGEPGNTIYFGEGSWLTVV.

Only a few counts were recorded for this clone. The CDR3 is CASRLAGLGAYNEQFF. CDR3 DNA sequence: TGTGCCAGCCGATTAGCGGGGCTGGGGGCCTACAATGAGCAGTTCTTC. The V call is TRBV27, the J call TRBJ2-1, with 8 bases identical to TRBD2. J was trimmed by 2 bases and V by 8 bases; bases with no gene match: 11. CDR3 length: 16 amino acids. CDR1 and CDR2 (germline): MNHEY, SMNVEV (reference sequence).

This clone was detected a few times. One end of the junction does not line up with germline, which may come from a read error. The CDR3 DNA sequence: TGTTCCAGCAGCTTAGGGTACAGGGTCAATACCTACGAGCAGTACTTC. Protein sequence: CSSSLGYRVNTYEQYF. V and J are TRBV7-9 and TRBJ2-7; the D gene is possibly TRBD1 (6 bases). The germline gives CDR1 SEHNR, CDR2 FQNEAQ (reference sequence). The CDR3 totals 16 residues.

The chain is built from TRBV30 and TRBJ2-1; TRBD2 matches at 7 bases. With V trimmed by 1 base and J by 0 bases, 3 bases remained unmatched. This CDR3 spans 15 amino acids. CDR1 GTSNPN and CDR2 SVGIG come from the germline V gene (reference sequence). In nucleotides, the CDR3 is TGTGCCTGGAGTGCCGGACTAGGCTCCTACAATGAGCAGTTCTTC. Translating gives CAWSAGLGSYNEQFF.

The count of this clone is one. The chain links TRBV11-2 to TRBJ1-2, with D possibly matching TRBD1 (5 bases). The CDR3 contains 14 residues. The V end was cut by 5 bases, the J end by 4 bases, with 14 bases between. Germline CDR1 reads SGHAT; CDR2 reads FQNNGV. The CDR3 DNA reads as TGTGCCAGCAGCAGTGCCGGGGGTGGCTATGGCTACACCTTC. This codes for CASSSAGGGYGYTF.

J is TRBJ2-3 and V is TRBV4-2; 13 bases fit TRBD2. The J segment lost 0 bases and the V segment lost 6 bases, leaving 0 bases of the junction unmatched. Germline CDR1 and CDR2: LGHNA and YNFKEQ. The CDR3 totals 15 residues. The CDR3 nucleotides read TGTGCCAGCAGACTAGCGGGAGGGAGCACAGATACGCAGTATTTT. Residues: CASRLAGGSTDTQYF.

The chain couples TRBV19 to TRBJ2-5, with 14 bases fitting TRBD2. This CDR3 is built from 16 residues. Trimming removed 6 bases from V and 1 base from J; junction bases left unmatched: 4. Germline lookup yields CDR1 LNHDA and CDR2 SQIVND (reference sequence). In DNA form, the CDR3 reads TGTGCCAGTAGCCTCGGGACTAGCGGGAGCCAAGAGACCCAGTACTTC. Translating gives CASSLGTSGSQETQYF.